A single sample is the source of the 16 T cell receptor beta chains below, sequenced in a study of blood T cell repertoires in COVID-19. Here immunoSEQ multiplex PCR was the method, and the copy in TCRdb shows in-frame clones only, minus some. The sample has 110,000 to 150,000 clones; roughly 86% are singletons. Sequenced material: peripheral blood. Receptors were obtained from a human donor in a cohort sampled during active COVID-19.

This chain joins TRBV7-2 and TRBJ2-1, with a tentative D call TRBD1 (7 bases). Trimming cost V 6 bases and J 8 bases, with 20 bases left between them. CDR3 size: 15 residues. CDR1 is SGHTA and CDR2 is FQGNSA in the germline V gene. For the CDR3, the DNA is TGTGCCAGCAGTTCATGGGGTGGAGGGGGCTATGAGCAGTTCTTC. It yields the protein CASSSWGGGGYEQFF.

The chain combines TRBV27 with TRBJ2-3; D remains unclear. Germline CDR1 is MNHEY and CDR2 is SMNVEV (reference sequence). Trimming removed 2 bases from V and 1 base from J, with 10 bases in between. This CDR3 spans 15 amino acids. The CDR3 DNA is TGTGCCAGCAGTTTAACTGTCTTGGGCACAGATACGCAGTATTTT. Its translation is CASSLTVLGTDTQYF.

This chain uses TRBV6-2 or TRBV6-3 with TRBJ2-2; no firm D call. The CDR3 extends over 12 amino acids. Trimming removed 2 bases from V and 6 bases from J, with 4 bases in between. Germline CDR1 is MNHEY and CDR2 is SVGEGT. DNA of the CDR3: TGTGCCAGCAGTTACCGGGCCGGGGAGCTGTTTTTT. Encoded protein: CASSYRAGELFF.

V and J are TRBV2 and TRBJ2-7; 8 bases map to TRBD1. After removal of 5 bases from V and 5 bases from J, the junction contained 8 bases not matched to a gene. Germline values: CDR1 SNHLY, CDR2 FYNNEI. This CDR3 has 14 amino acids. The CDR3 nucleotides read TGTGCCAGCAGTATGACAGGGGCCATCCACGAGCAGTACTTC. This sequence encodes CASSMTGAIHEQYF. The whole variable domain, remainder taken from reference TRBV2 and TRBJ2-7, is EPEVTQTPSHQVTQMGQEVILRCVPISNHLYFYWYRQILGQKVEFLVSFYNNEISEKSEIFDDQFSVERPDGSNFTLKIRSTKLEDSAMYFCASSMTGAIHEQYFGPGTRLTVT.

This chain joins TRBV14 and TRBJ1-2; 12 nucleotides align to TRBD1. Germline trimming cut 5 bases from V and 3 bases from J; bases unmatched to any gene: 7. CDR1 and CDR2 (germline): SGHDN, FVKESK. The CDR3 sequence is 16 residues long. Here the CDR3 reads CASSTRDRGHYYGYTF. The CDR3 region has the DNA TGTGCCAGCAGCACCCGGGACAGGGGGCACTACTATGGCTACACCTTC.

The chain employs TRBV13 and TRBJ2-7, with D possibly matching TRBD1 (6 bases). V was cut by 5 bases and J by 6 bases, with 26 bases left in between. The CDR3 runs to 17 residues. The germline gives CDR1 PRHDT, CDR2 FYEKMQ (reference sequence). The DNA of the CDR3 is TGTGCCAGCAGCCCGAGGAGTCCGGGCCTGGGGGCCCTCGAGCAGTACTTC. This gives the protein CASSPRSPGLGALEQYF.

This clone is a singleton in its sample. The rearrangement uses TRBV5-1 and TRBJ2-3, with TRBD2 identical over 12 bases. After removal of 7 bases from V and 0 bases from J, the junction contained 6 bases not matched to a gene. Per the germline V gene, CDR1 is SGHRS and CDR2 is YFSETQ. This CDR3 region has 16 residues. The CDR3 region has the DNA TGCGCCAGCCGAGAGGGGACTAGCGGGAGCACAGATACGCAGTATTTT. As protein: CASREGTSGSTDTQYF.

The genes are TRBV7-2 and TRBJ2-1; 13 positions match TRBD2. Germline CDR1 SGHTA, CDR2 FQGNSA. CDR3 length equals 14 residues. V gave up 4 bases and J gave up 15 bases; unmatched junction bases: 9. The CDR3, as DNA: TGTGCCAGCAGCTCCCCGGGACTAGCGGGGATTTGGTTCTTC. Protein sequence: CASSSPGLAGIWFF.

The gene calls are TRBV2 and TRBJ2-7; 10 bases fit TRBD1. This CDR3 is 14 amino acids long. Germline trimming cut 6 bases from V and 5 bases from J; bases unmatched to any gene: 7. CDR1 is SNHLY and CDR2 is FYNNEI in the germline V gene. The DNA of the CDR3 is TGTGCCAGCAGAGATGACAGGGGGCGGCACGAGCAGTACTTC. Encoded protein: CASRDDRGRHEQYF.

V is TRBV6-5 and J is TRBJ2-7; D may be TRBD2 (6 bases). Germline V lookup: CDR1 MNHEY, CDR2 SVGAGI. Trimming stripped 5 bases from V and 5 bases from J, with 16 bases between. The CDR3 is made up of 14 amino acids. CDR3 sequence: CASSRRDSPNEQYF. The CDR3 region has the DNA TGTGCCAGCAGTCGCCGGGACTCCCCCAACGAGCAGTACTTC.

This clone was detected only once. The CDR3 DNA is TGCGCCAGCAGCTTGGAAGGCAGGGGTCGGTCTGAAGCTTTCTTT. It encodes CASSLEGRGRSEAFF. The chain couples TRBV5-1 to TRBJ1-1; D perhaps matches TRBD1 (6 bases). Trimming pared 0 bases from V and 6 bases from J, leaving 15 bases between. From germline, CDR1 is SGHRS and CDR2 YFSETQ. The CDR3 has 15 residues.

The CDR3 sequence is CASSLGYSNQPQHF. The CDR3 region has the DNA TGCGCCAGCAGCTTGGGCTATAGCAATCAGCCCCAGCATTTT. This sequence joins TRBV5-1 and TRBJ1-5; D not certain. Germline values: CDR1 SGHRS, CDR2 YFSETQ. The length of the CDR3 is 14 residues. V was cut by 0 bases and J by 0 bases, with 4 bases left in between. The complete variable domain, with remaining parts taken from reference TRBV5-1 and TRBJ1-5, reads KAGVTQTPRYLIKTRGQQVTLSCSPISGHRSVSWYQQTPGQGLQFLFEYFSETQRNKGNFPGRFSGRQFSNSRSEMNVSTLELGDSALYLCASSLGYSNQPQHFGDGTRLSIL.

The rearrangement uses TRBV11-3 and TRBJ2-3, with D tentatively TRBD2 (5 bases). Trimming removed 4 bases from V and 2 bases from J, with 10 bases in between. CDR3 size: 14 residues. From germline, CDR1 is SGHNT and CDR2 YENEEA. The CDR3, as DNA: TGTGCCAGCAGCTGGGGAGACCCCACAGATACGCAGTATTTT. This encodes CASSWGDPTDTQYF.

The V gene is TRBV10-2, the J gene TRBJ2-1; TRBD2 might be the D (7 bases). Germline V gives CDR1 WSHSY, CDR2 SAAADI. Trimming removed 8 bases at V and 0 bases at J, with 20 bases between. The CDR3 has 17 amino acids. As DNA, the CDR3 is TGCGCCAGCGCTGTATTTGGGGGGGCAAGCTCCTACAATGAGCAGTTCTTC. This gives the protein CASAVFGGASSYNEQFF.

The chain carries TRBV6-4 and TRBJ2-3; TRBD2 matches at 7 bases. V was pared by 6 bases and J by 2 bases, with 8 bases of the junction left unmatched. CDR1 MRHNA and CDR2 SNTAGT come from the germline V gene. The CDR3 extends over 15 amino acids. CDR3 sequence reads: CASSAGTTYTDTQYF. CDR3 DNA: TGTGCCAGCAGCGCCGGGACTACCTACACAGATACGCAGTATTTT.

This sequence joins TRBV10-2 and TRBJ2-3; D perhaps matches TRBD2 (5 bases). Germline lookup yields CDR1 WSHSY and CDR2 SAAADI. The CDR3 loop spans 16 amino acids. Deletions cut 7 bases from V and 3 bases from J, with 20 bases between. The CDR3 bases are TGCGCCAGCAACCCCTGGGGAGCGGCCTTTACAGATACGCAGTATTTT. This codes for CASNPWGAAFTDTQYF.